Below, 13 T cell receptor beta chains from the same sample are listed, as sequenced in a study of blood T cell repertoires in COVID-19. Assay used: immunoSEQ multiplex PCR; TCRdb lists only in-frame clones, some missing. The top ten hold under 3% of the sample, which has some 350,000 clones, around nine tenths seen once. Input material: peripheral blood. The source is a human donor in a cohort sampled during active COVID-19.

The V and J genes are TRBV12-3 or TRBV12-4 and TRBJ1-2, with 7 bases identical to TRBD1. The CDR3 runs to 13 residues. V lost 0 bases and J lost 12; bases outside the gene matches: 7. CDR3 residues: CASSLAQRQGHTF. In DNA form, the CDR3 reads TGTGCCAGCAGTTTAGCGCAACGACAGGGACACACCTTC.

This rearrangement joins TRBV5-1 to TRBJ2-7; 11 nucleotides align to TRBD1. Trimming removed 4 bases from V and 2 bases from J; junction bases left unmatched: 8. The V gene's germline CDR1 is SGHRS and CDR2 YFSETQ. The CDR3 length is 16 residues. The chain's CDR3 is CASSTGQGAGAYEQYF. Written as DNA, the CDR3 is TGCGCCAGCAGCACTGGACAGGGGGCGGGTGCCTACGAGCAGTACTTC.

The rearrangement links TRBV7-8 to TRBJ1-6; 8 positions agree with TRBD1. The length of the CDR3 is 15 residues. In germline, CDR1 is SGHVS, CDR2 FQNEAQ. With V trimmed by 5 bases and J by 11 bases, 11 bases remained unmatched. The CDR3 spells CASSPLTGDTTPLHF. CDR3 sequence (DNA): TGTGCCAGCAGCCCGCTGACAGGGGATACGACACCCCTCCACTTT. Using reference TRBV7-8 and TRBJ1-6 for the parts outside the CDR3, the full variable domain is GAGVSQSPRYKVAKRGQDVALRCDPISGHVSLFWYQQALGQGPEFLTYFQNEAQLDKSGLPSDRFFAERPEGSVSTLKIQRTQQEDSAVYLCASSPLTGDTTPLHFGNGTRLTVT.

The chain joins TRBV2 to TRBJ1-6; 7 nucleotides align to TRBD1. This CDR3 has 15 amino acids. The junction had 4 bases not matched to a gene; V was cut back by 3 bases and J by 5 bases. Germline V lookup: CDR1 SNHLY, CDR2 FYNNEI. CDR3 sequence (DNA): TGTGCCAGCAGTGAGCTGGGACAGCATAATTCACCCCTCCACTTT. Amino acids: CASSELGQHNSPLHF. Full variable domain (outside the CDR3, taken from reference TRBV2 and TRBJ1-6): EPEVTQTPSHQVTQMGQEVILRCVPISNHLYFYWYRQILGQKVEFLVSFYNNEISEKSEIFDDQFSVERPDGSNFTLKIRSTKLEDSAMYFCASSELGQHNSPLHFGNGTRLTVT.

The chain couples TRBV29-1 to TRBJ2-1, with D maybe TRBD1 (9 bases). Germline V gene lookup returns CDR1 SQVTM and CDR2 ANQGSEA. The CDR3 has 15 amino acids. V lost 7 bases and J lost 4, with 20 bases in between. The CDR3 coding sequence is TGCAGCGCCAACGGGGGGGACAGGGTTTACAATGAGCAGTTCTTC. Amino acid sequence: CSANGGDRVYNEQFF.

The gene calls are TRBV5-4 and TRBJ1-2, with a possible D match to TRBD1 (6 bases). V lost 3 bases and J lost 1, with 19 bases in between. Germline lookup yields CDR1 SGHNT and CDR2 YYREEE (reference sequence). The CDR3 has 17 residues. CDR3 amino acids: CASSSNEGGGDNYGYTF. The DNA of the CDR3 is TGTGCCAGCAGCTCTAACGAGGGAGGGGGAGATAACTATGGCTACACCTTC.

The chain joins TRBV29-1 to TRBJ2-5; 13 nucleotides match TRBD2. Per germline, CDR1 SQVTM and CDR2 ANQGSEA. V dropped 7 bases and J dropped 3; count of bases not matched to a gene: 2. This CDR3 has 13 residues. The chain's CDR3 is CSGLAGGKETQYF. The CDR3 coding sequence is TGCAGCGGACTAGCGGGAGGCAAAGAGACCCAGTACTTC.

The chain links TRBV3-1 (or the pseudogene TRBV3-2) to TRBJ1-4, with no clear D. Germline CDR1 is LGHDT and CDR2 is YNNKEL (reference sequence). Trimming took 4 bases from V and 6 from J, leaving 9 bases between them. The length of the CDR3 is 13 residues. Written as DNA, the CDR3 is TGTGCCAGCAGCCTACGGAGTGATGAAAAACTGTTTTTT. This translates into CASSLRSDEKLFF.

In its sample, this clone is medium-sized. The V gene is TRBV4-2, the J gene TRBJ2-3; TRBD2 agrees at 10 bases. CDR3 size: 15 residues. The germline V gene has CDR1 LGHNA and CDR2 YNFKEQ. J lost 6 bases, V lost 2 bases, and 5 bases had no gene match. Here the CDR3 reads CASSQSLAGADTQYF. DNA for the CDR3: TGTGCCAGCAGCCAATCCCTAGCGGGGGCCGATACGCAGTATTTT.

This clone was recorded once. J is TRBJ2-2 and V is TRBV6-5; no definite D call. This CDR3 has 15 amino acids. Looked up from germline, CDR1 is MNHEY and CDR2 is SVGAGI. The V gene lost 6 bases and the J gene lost 2 bases, with 13 bases spanning the gap. The CDR3 DNA follows: TGTGCCAGCAGCGAGTACAGAGCAAACACCGGGGAGCTGTTTTTT. Translating gives CASSEYRANTGELFF.

The V gene is TRBV6-5, the J gene TRBJ2-5; 10 bases align to TRBD2. V lost 5 bases and J lost 5; bases outside the gene matches: 8. CDR1 and CDR2 (germline): MNHEY, SVGAGI. The CDR3 loop spans 15 amino acids. In DNA form, the CDR3 reads TGTGCCAGCAGTCGGATAGCGGGAGGAAGGGAGACCCAGTACTTC. It translates to CASSRIAGGRETQYF.

V and J are TRBV7-9 and TRBJ1-2; 8 bases match TRBD1. The CDR3 runs to 14 residues. The V and J ends lost 6 bases and 6 bases, in that order; junction bases with no gene match: 9. Per the germline V gene, CDR1 is SEHNR and CDR2 is FQNEAQ (reference sequence). In DNA form, the CDR3 reads TGTGCCAGCAGTCACAAAAAGGACAGGGATGGCTACACCTTC. Residues: CASSHKKDRDGYTF.

This clone was seen once. The chain links TRBV24-1 to TRBJ2-3, with D possibly matching TRBD1 (8 bases). V was trimmed by 4 bases and J by 4 bases, leaving 17 bases between them. The CDR3 runs to 16 residues. The V gene's germline CDR1 is KGHDR and CDR2 SFDVKD. CDR3 sequence reads: CATSDGQGGFSDTQYF. The CDR3 DNA reads TGTGCCACCAGTGACGGACAGGGAGGGTTCTCAGATACGCAGTATTTT.